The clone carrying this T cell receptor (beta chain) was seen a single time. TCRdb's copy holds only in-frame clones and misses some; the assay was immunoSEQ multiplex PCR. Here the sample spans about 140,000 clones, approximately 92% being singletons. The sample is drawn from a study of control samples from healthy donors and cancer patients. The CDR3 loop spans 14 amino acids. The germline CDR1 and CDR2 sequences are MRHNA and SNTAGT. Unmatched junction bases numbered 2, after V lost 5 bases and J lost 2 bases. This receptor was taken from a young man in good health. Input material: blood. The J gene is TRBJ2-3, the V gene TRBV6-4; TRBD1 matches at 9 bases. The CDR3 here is CASSRQGDTDTQYF. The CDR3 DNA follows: TGTGCCAGCAGTCGACAGGGGGACACAGATACGCAGTATTTT.